This T cell receptor beta chain came from a study of spatial heterogeneity in lung cancer. This clonotype was counted many times. Its antigen is unidentified. TCRdb independently ran MiXCR on the 5' RACE reads; one entry per CDR3 protein. The table shows some 97,000 distinct CDR3 sequences, with under 4.5% occurring only once. Trimming pared 0 bases from V and 5 bases from J, leaving 4 bases between. Germline lookup yields CDR1 SGHDN and CDR2 FVKESK. This CDR3 has 12 residues. Time point defined: sample taken at primary tumor resection. Around 68 TRACERx patients with early, untreated non-small cell lung cancer donated samples. Whole RNA, which was extracted from tumor, nontumor lung tissue or frozen PBMC, was sequenced without any cell sorting. Notes on the study in general: In tumors, expanded intratumoral alpha and beta TCR counts tracked mutation counts. Estimated TCR-seq coverage of tumor T cells was only around 7% for alpha chains. For beta chains, the corresponding estimate was roughly 12%.

The TCR was taken from a male donor with early-stage non-small cell lung cancer. Sequencing used lung tumor tissue, obtained at surgery. The rearrangement uses TRBV14 and TRBJ1-2; D not resolved. The CDR3 DNA reads as TGTGCCAGCAGCCAAGACGCTTATGGCTACACCTTC. Its translation: CASSQDAYGYTF.